The 9 T cell receptor beta chains listed next were all sequenced from one sample in a study of blood T cell repertoires in COVID-19. Assay: immunoSEQ multiplex PCR; the TCRdb copy retains only in-frame clones and omits some. The data show roughly 97,000 clones, 90% seen once. Sequencing was carried out using peripheral blood. These TCRs come from a man aged 55 to 70 with acute or convalescent COVID-19.

This clone was detected once. CDR3 DNA sequence: TGTGCCAGTAGAAGGCAGGGATACCAGCCCCAGCATTTT. Its translation: CASRRQGYQPQHF. The rearrangement joins TRBV19 to TRBJ1-5, with D possibly TRBD1 on 5 matching bases. Trimming stripped 6 bases from V and 7 bases from J, with 13 bases between. The CDR3 has 13 amino acids. Germline V lookup: CDR1 LNHDA, CDR2 SQIVND (reference sequence).

CDR3 DNA sequence: TGTGCCAGTAAACAGGGGTTGGGCTACGAGCAGTACTTC. Translating gives CASKQGLGYEQYF. The V call is TRBV7-2, the J call TRBJ2-7; 7 bases agree with TRBD1. Germline values: CDR1 SGHTA, CDR2 FQGNSA. This CDR3 is 13 amino acids long. Unmatched junction bases numbered 8, after V lost 9 bases and J lost 3 bases. The whole variable domain, filled in from reference TRBV7-2 and TRBJ2-7, reads GAGVSQSPSNKVTEKGKDVELRCDPISGHTALYWYRQSLGQGLEFLIYFQGNSAPDKSGLPSDRFSAERTGGSVSTLTIQRTQQEDSAVYLCASKQGLGYEQYFGPGTRLTVT.

This clone has more than one count but fewer than ten. V gene TRBV5-4 combines with J gene TRBJ1-3; unclear D gene. Germline V gives CDR1 SGHNT, CDR2 YYREEE (reference sequence). This CDR3 region has 15 residues. V lost 0 bases and J lost 4, with 11 bases in between. The CDR3 region is CASSLGALAGNTIYF. CDR3 sequence (DNA): TGTGCCAGCAGCTTGGGGGCTCTGGCCGGAAACACCATATATTTT. Full variable domain (missing parts from reference TRBV5-4 and TRBJ1-3): ETGVTQSPTHLIKTRGQQVTLRCSSQSGHNTVSWYQQALGQGPQFIFQYYREEENGRGNFPPRFSGLQFPNYSSELNVNALELDDSALYLCASSLGALAGNTIYFGEGSWLTVV.

V is TRBV27 and J is TRBJ1-1; unclear D gene. Trimming pared 5 bases from V and 1 base from J, leaving 20 bases between. Germline CDR1 reads MNHEY; CDR2 reads SMNVEV (reference sequence). The CDR3 has 17 amino acids. CDR3 sequence (DNA): TGTGCCAGCAGTAGAGGGCAGGCTTTAACCCGGAACACTGAAGCTTTCTTT. This encodes CASSRGQALTRNTEAFF.

J is TRBJ1-2 and V is TRBV2; unclear D gene. The germline CDR1 and CDR2 sequences are SNHLY and FYNNEI. V dropped 8 bases and J dropped 8 bases, with 12 bases sitting between them. The CDR3 spans 11 residues. The CDR3 spells CASRNYEGYTF. In DNA, the CDR3 is TGTGCCAGCCGCAACTACGAGGGCTACACCTTC.

This clone was counted a single time. The CDR3 spells CASSPRNTEAFF. CDR3 sequence (DNA): TGTGCCAGCAGTCCGAGGAACACTGAAGCTTTCTTT. The V call is TRBV28, the J call TRBJ1-1; D gene ambiguous. Germline V gives CDR1 MDHEN, CDR2 SYDVKM. This CDR3 is 12 amino acids long. V was pared by 5 bases and J by 1 base, with 5 bases between.

The rearrangement uses TRBV7-2 and TRBJ1-4; 8 bases agree with TRBD1. Losses at the gene ends were 2 bases for V and 4 bases for J; bases not matched to a gene: 15. Germline V gene sequence: CDR1 SGHTA, CDR2 FQGNSA. The CDR3 consists of 19 residues. CDR3 DNA: TGTGCCAGCAGCTTAAGTGGGCCCCAAAGAGGACAGGGTAATGAAAAACTGTTTTTT. It yields the protein CASSLSGPQRGQGNEKLFF.

The chain carries TRBV19 and TRBJ2-1; 8 positions agree with TRBD1. Germline V gene sequence: CDR1 LNHDA, CDR2 SQIVND (reference sequence). The CDR3 runs to 16 residues. The ends lost 4 bases at V and 0 bases at J; junction bases unmatched: 5. DNA for the CDR3: TGTGCCAGTAGTAGATCCGGGACAGGCTCCTACAATGAGCAGTTCTTC. This codes for CASSRSGTGSYNEQFF.

The CDR3 bases are TGTGCCAGCAGCTTACGACAGGGCACTGAAGCTTTCTTT. This translates into CASSLRQGTEAFF. The chain has TRBV7-2 and TRBJ1-1; 7 bases align to TRBD1. The CDR3 is made up of 13 amino acids. Germline V gene lookup returns CDR1 SGHTA and CDR2 FQGNSA. The J segment lost 4 bases and the V segment lost 2 bases, leaving 1 base of the junction unmatched.